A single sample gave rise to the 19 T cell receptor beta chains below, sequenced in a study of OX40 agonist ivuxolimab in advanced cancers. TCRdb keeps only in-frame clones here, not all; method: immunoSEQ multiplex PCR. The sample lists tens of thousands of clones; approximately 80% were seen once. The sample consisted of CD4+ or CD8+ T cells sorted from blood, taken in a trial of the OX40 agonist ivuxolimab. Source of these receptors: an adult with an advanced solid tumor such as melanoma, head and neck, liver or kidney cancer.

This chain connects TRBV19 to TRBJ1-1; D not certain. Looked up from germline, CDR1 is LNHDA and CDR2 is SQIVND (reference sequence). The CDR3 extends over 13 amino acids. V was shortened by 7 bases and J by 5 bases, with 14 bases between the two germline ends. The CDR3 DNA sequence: TGTGCCAGTACTCTAAAGGGTTCGACTGAAGCTTTCTTT. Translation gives CASTLKGSTEAFF.

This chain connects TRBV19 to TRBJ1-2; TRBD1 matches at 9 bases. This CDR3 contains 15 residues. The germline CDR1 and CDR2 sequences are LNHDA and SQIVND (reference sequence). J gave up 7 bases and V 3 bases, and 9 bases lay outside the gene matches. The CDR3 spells CASSILTGGESGYTF. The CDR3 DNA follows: TGTGCCAGTAGTATCCTGACAGGGGGTGAATCTGGCTACACCTTC.

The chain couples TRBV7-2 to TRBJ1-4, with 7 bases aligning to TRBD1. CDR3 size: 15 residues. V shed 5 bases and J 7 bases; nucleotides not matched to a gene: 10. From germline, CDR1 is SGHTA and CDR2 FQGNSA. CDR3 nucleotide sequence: TGTGCCAGCAGCCGTCGACAGGGTGGTACTGAAAAACTGTTTTTT. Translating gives CASSRRQGGTEKLFF. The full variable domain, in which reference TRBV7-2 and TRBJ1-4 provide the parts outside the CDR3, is GAGVSQSPSNKVTEKGKDVELRCDPISGHTALYWYRQSLGQGLEFLIYFQGNSAPDKSGLPSDRFSAERTGGSVSTLTIQRTQQEDSAVYLCASSRRQGGTEKLFFGSGTQLSVL.

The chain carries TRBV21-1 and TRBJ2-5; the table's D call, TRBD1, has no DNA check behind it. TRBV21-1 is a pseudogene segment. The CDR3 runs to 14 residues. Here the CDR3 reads CASSTLDKQETQYF. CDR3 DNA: TGTGCCAGCAGCACATTGGACAAACAAGAGACCCAGTACTTC.

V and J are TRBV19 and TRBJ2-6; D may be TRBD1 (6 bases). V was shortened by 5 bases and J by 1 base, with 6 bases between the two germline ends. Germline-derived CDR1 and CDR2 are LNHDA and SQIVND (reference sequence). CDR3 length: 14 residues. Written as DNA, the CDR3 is TGTGCCAGTAGTCAGGGGTCTGGGGCCAACGTCCTGACTTTC. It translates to CASSQGSGANVLTF.

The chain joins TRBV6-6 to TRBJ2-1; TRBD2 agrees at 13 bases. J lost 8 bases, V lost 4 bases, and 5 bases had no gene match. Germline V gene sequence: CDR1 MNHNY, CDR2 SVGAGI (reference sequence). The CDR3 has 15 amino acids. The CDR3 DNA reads TGTGCCAGCAGTTTTGGACTAGCGGGGGCCCATGAGCAGTTCTTC. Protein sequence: CASSFGLAGAHEQFF.

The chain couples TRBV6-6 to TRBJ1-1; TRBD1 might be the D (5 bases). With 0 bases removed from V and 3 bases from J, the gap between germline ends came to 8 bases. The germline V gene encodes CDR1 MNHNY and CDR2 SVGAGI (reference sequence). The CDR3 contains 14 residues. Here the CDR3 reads CASSYSGRDTEAFF. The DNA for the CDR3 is TGTGCCAGCAGTTACTCGGGCAGGGACACTGAAGCTTTCTTT.

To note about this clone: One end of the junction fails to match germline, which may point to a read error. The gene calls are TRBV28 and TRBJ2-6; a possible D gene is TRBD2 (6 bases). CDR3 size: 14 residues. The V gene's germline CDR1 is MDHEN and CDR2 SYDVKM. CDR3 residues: CASSLLGEAKVLTF. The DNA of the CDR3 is TGTGCCAGCAGCCTGTTGGGGGAGGCCAAAGTCCTGACTTTC.

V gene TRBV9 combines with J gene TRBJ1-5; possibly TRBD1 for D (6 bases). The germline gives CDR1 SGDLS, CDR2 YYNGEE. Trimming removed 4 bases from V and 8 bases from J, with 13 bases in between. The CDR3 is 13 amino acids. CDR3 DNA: TGTGCCAGCAGCCCTACAGGGTTGGAGCCCCAGCATTTT. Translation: CASSPTGLEPQHF. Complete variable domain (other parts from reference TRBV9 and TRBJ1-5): DSGVTQTPKHLITATGQRVTLRCSPRSGDLSVYWYQQSLDQGLQFLIQYYNGEERAKGNILERFSAQQFPDLHSELNLSSLELGDSALYFCASSPTGLEPQHFGDGTRLSIL.

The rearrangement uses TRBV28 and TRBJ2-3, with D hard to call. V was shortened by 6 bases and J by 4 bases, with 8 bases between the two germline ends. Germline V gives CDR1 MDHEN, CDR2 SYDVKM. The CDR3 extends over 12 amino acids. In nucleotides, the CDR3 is TGTGCCAGCAGCCATGCAGCAGATACGCAGTATTTT. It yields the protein CASSHAADTQYF. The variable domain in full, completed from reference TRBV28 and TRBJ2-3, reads DVKVTQSSRYLVKRTGEKVFLECVQDMDHENMFWYRQDPGLGLRLIYFSYDVKMKEKGDIPEGYSVSREKKERFSLILESASTNQTSMYLCASSHAADTQYFGPGTRLTVL.

The CDR3, as DNA: TGTGCCAGCAGCCGAGGGTGGGCCACCGATTCACCCCTCCACTTT. This codes for CASSRGWATDSPLHF. The rearrangement uses TRBV6-5 and TRBJ1-6; no firm D call. V lost 6 bases, J lost 8 bases, and 17 bases lay in between. There are 15 residues in the CDR3. Germline lookup yields CDR1 MNHEY and CDR2 SVGAGI.

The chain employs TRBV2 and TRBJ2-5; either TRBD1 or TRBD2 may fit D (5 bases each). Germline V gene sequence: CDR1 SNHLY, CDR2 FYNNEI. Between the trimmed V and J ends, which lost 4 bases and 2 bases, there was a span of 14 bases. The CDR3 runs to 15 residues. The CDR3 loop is CASSALGTNQETQYF. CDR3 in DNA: TGTGCCAGCAGTGCGCTAGGGACGAATCAAGAGACCCAGTACTTC.

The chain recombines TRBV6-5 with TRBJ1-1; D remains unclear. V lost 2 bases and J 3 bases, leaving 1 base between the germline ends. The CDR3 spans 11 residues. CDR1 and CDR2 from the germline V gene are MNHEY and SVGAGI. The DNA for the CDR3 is TGTGCCAGCAGTTACCACACTGAAGCTTTCTTT. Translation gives CASSYHTEAFF.

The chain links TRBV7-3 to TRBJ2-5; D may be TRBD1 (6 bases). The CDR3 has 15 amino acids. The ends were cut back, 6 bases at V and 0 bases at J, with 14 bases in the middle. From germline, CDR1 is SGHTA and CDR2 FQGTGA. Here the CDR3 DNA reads TGTGCCAGCAGTTCCGGGACAACGTACCAAGAGACCCAGTACTTC. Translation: CASSSGTTYQETQYF. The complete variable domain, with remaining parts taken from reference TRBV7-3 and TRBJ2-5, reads GAGVSQTPSNKVTEKGKYVELRCDPISGHTALYWYRQSLGQGPEFLIYFQGTGAADDSGLPNDRFFAVRPEGSVSTLKIQRTERGDSAVYLCASSSGTTYQETQYFGPGTRLLVL.

CDR3 loop: CASSYTASGNTIYF. The CDR3 region has the DNA TGTGCCAGCAGCTACACGGCCTCTGGAAACACCATATATTTT. The V call is TRBV6-5, the J call TRBJ1-3, with no clear D. The germline gives CDR1 MNHEY, CDR2 SVGAGI. CDR3 length: 14 amino acids. Trimming stripped 6 bases from V and 0 bases from J, with 9 bases between.

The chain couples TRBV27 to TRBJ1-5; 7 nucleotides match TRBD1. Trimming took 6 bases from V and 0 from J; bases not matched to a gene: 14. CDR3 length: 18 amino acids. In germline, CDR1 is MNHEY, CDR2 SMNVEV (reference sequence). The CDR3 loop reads CASSQTGILPDSNQPQHF. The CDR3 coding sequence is TGTGCCAGCAGCCAGACAGGGATCCTGCCAGATAGCAATCAGCCCCAGCATTTT.

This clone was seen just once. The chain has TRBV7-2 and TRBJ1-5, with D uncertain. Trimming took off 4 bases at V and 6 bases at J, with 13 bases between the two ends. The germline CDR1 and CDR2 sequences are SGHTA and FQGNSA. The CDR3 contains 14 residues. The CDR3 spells CASSSRTSGQPQHF. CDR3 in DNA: TGTGCCAGCAGCTCCCGGACCTCGGGTCAGCCCCAGCATTTT.

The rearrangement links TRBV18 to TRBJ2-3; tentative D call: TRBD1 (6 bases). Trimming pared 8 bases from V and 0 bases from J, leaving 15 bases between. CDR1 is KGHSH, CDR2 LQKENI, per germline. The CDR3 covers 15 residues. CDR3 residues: CASQGQKSSTDTQYF. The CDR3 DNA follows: TGTGCCAGCCAAGGACAGAAATCTAGCACAGATACGCAGTATTTT.

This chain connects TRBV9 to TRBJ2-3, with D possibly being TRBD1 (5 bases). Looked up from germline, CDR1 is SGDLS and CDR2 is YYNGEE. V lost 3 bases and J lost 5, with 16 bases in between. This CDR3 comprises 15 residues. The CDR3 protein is CASSGPRQGRDTQYF. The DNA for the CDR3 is TGTGCCAGCAGCGGCCCTAGGCAGGGCAGAGATACGCAGTATTTT.